The 28 T cell receptor beta chains presented below share a single source sample, sequenced in a study of radiation and T cells in renal cell carcinoma. Data came from immunoSEQ multiplex PCR; TCRdb stores just in-frame clones and leaves some out. The repertoire holds about 130,000 clones, with around nine tenths as singletons. Time point in this sample: baseline pretreatment blood. The treatment denotes: 15 Gy SBRT to primary tumor, nephrectomy 4 weeks later. The sequencing used blood, collected from a patient whose treatment included radiotherapy and nephrectomy. These TCRs come from a woman between 45 and 65 years old with renal cell carcinoma.

The chain carries TRBV19 and TRBJ1-5; no reliable D call. The V gene's germline CDR1 is LNHDA and CDR2 SQIVND (reference sequence). V was clipped by 1 base and J by 4 bases, with 14 bases between them. The CDR3 is 16 residues long. In DNA form, the CDR3 reads TGTGCCAGTAGTATAGCAGGAACGGTCCGGAATCAGCCCCAGCATTTT. Its translation is CASSIAGTVRNQPQHF.

The chain employs TRBV7-2 and TRBJ2-3, with D unresolved. This CDR3 has 12 residues. Germline V gene sequence: CDR1 SGHTA, CDR2 FQGNSA. V lost 4 bases, J lost 2 bases, and 4 bases lay in between. The CDR3 DNA follows: TGTGCCAGCAGCTCACACACAGATACGCAGTATTTT. Protein product: CASSSHTDTQYF. The entire variable domain, with the rest obtained from reference TRBV7-2 and TRBJ2-3, is as follows: GAGVSQSPSNKVTEKGKDVELRCDPISGHTALYWYRQSLGQGLEFLIYFQGNSAPDKSGLPSDRFSAERTGGSVSTLTIQRTQQEDSAVYLCASSSHTDTQYFGPGTRLTVL.

DNA for the CDR3: TGCGCCAGCAGCTTGGGGGACAGAACCCATTATAATTCACCCCTCCACTTT. Translation gives CASSLGDRTHYNSPLHF. This chain joins TRBV5-1 and TRBJ1-6, with TRBD1 matching 7 bases. V was clipped by 0 bases and J by 4 bases; unmatched bases: 7. The CDR3 runs to 17 residues. Germline assignment: CDR1 SGHRS and CDR2 YFSETQ.

V and J are TRBV19 and TRBJ1-5, with D possibly matching TRBD1 (5 bases). V dropped 0 bases and J dropped 4 bases, with 13 bases sitting between them. The CDR3 has 16 amino acids. Germline CDR1 is LNHDA and CDR2 is SQIVND (reference sequence). CDR3 in amino acids: CASSIDRGRANQPQHF. In nucleotides, the CDR3 is TGTGCCAGTAGTATAGATCGGGGCAGGGCTAATCAGCCCCAGCATTTT.

V usage is TRBV7-3 and J usage is TRBJ2-2; D is tentatively TRBD1 or TRBD2 (5 bases each). Trimming shortened V by 2 bases and J by 3 bases, and 10 bases separated the two germline ends. There are 15 residues in the CDR3. Germline CDR1 reads SGHTA; CDR2 reads FQGTGA. As DNA, the CDR3 is TGTGCCAGCAGCTTAGAGGGGAGATACACCGGGGAGCTGTTTTTT. Its protein is CASSLEGRYTGELFF.

This clone was observed a handful of times. The chain combines TRBV11-2 with TRBJ2-3; D gene unclear. The germline V and J ends were trimmed by 3 bases and 2 bases, with 6 bases remaining between them. Germline-derived CDR1 and CDR2 are SGHAT and FQNNGV. The CDR3 has 13 amino acids. The CDR3 sequence is CASSFPNTDTQYF. As DNA, the CDR3 is TGTGCCAGCAGCTTCCCTAACACAGATACGCAGTATTTT.

The gene calls are TRBV5-6 and TRBJ1-5; D gene ambiguous. In germline, CDR1 is SGHDT, CDR2 YYEEEE. CDR3 length equals 13 residues. The V and J ends lost 2 bases and 0 bases respectively, with 3 bases between them. CDR3 loop: CASSFDSNQPQHF. As DNA, the CDR3 is TGTGCCAGCAGCTTTGATAGCAATCAGCCCCAGCATTTT.

The J gene is TRBJ1-5, the V gene TRBV6-6; TRBD1 agrees at 8 bases. The germline V gene has CDR1 MNHNY and CDR2 SVGAGI (reference sequence). The J segment lost 2 bases and the V segment lost 6 bases, leaving 6 bases of the junction unmatched. This CDR3 region has 15 residues. The CDR3, as DNA: TGTGCCAGCAGGGCGACAGGGGTTGGCAATCAGCCCCAGCATTTT. Amino acid sequence: CASRATGVGNQPQHF.

The rearrangement uses TRBV10-2 and TRBJ1-5; no clear D gene. V lost 5 bases to trimming and J lost 6 bases, with 17 bases between them. The CDR3 is 15 residues long. Looked up from germline, CDR1 is WSHSY and CDR2 is SAAADI. CDR3 nucleotide sequence: TGCGCCAGCAGTAGGGCCGGGGATAGCGTTCAGCCCCAGCATTTT. It codes for CASSRAGDSVQPQHF.

V is TRBV6-6 and J is TRBJ1-2; unclear D gene. Germline V CDR1 and CDR2: MNHNY, SVGAGI (reference sequence). V shed 4 bases and J shed 7 bases, with 16 bases lying between them. The CDR3 has 14 residues. In DNA, the CDR3 is TGTGCCAGCAGTTCGGACTCCTTTCTGGGTGGCTACACCTTC. It yields the protein CASSSDSFLGGYTF.

V usage is TRBV19 and J usage is TRBJ1-1; D remains ambiguous. The V end lost 5 bases, the J end lost 1 base, and 8 bases lay between the germline ends. Germline lookup yields CDR1 LNHDA and CDR2 SQIVND (reference sequence). The CDR3 runs to 13 residues. CDR3 sequence reads: CASSASTNTEAFF. CDR3 in DNA: TGTGCCAGTAGTGCTTCGACGAACACTGAAGCTTTCTTT.

CDR3 DNA: TGTGCCAGCAGCTCCCAGGATGAGCAGTTCTTC. Translation: CASSSQDEQFF. J is TRBJ2-1 and V is TRBV7-9; no clear D gene. The V end lost 4 bases, the J end lost 8 bases, and 6 bases lay between the germline ends. The CDR3 sequence is 11 residues long. The germline CDR1 and CDR2 sequences are SEHNR and FQNEAQ (reference sequence).

The chain employs TRBV6-6 and TRBJ1-1, with D possibly TRBD1 on 5 matching bases. Trimming removed 0 bases at V and 4 bases at J, with 9 bases between. Per the germline V gene, CDR1 is MNHNY and CDR2 is SVGAGI (reference sequence). This CDR3 is 14 amino acids long. The CDR3 nucleotides read TGTGCCAGCAGTTACTCGAGGGGAAGCACTGAAGCTTTCTTT. It specifies CASSYSRGSTEAFF.

This chain connects TRBV12-5 to TRBJ2-7; perhaps TRBD2 as D (7 bases). Trimming cost V 3 bases and J 2 bases, with 20 bases left between them. In germline, CDR1 is LGHNT, CDR2 FRNRAP. CDR3 length: 17 amino acids. The CDR3 protein is CASGFSSGGGRAYEQYF. CDR3 bases: TGTGCTAGTGGTTTCTCCTCCGGCGGGGGCCGAGCCTACGAGCAGTACTTC.

The CDR3 sequence: CASSLVRGAPRETQYF. In DNA form, the CDR3 reads TGTGCCAGCAGCTTGGTACGGGGGGCCCCTCGGGAGACCCAGTACTTC. This chain links TRBV5-4 with TRBJ2-5, with D possibly matching TRBD2 (7 bases). Germline values: CDR1 SGHNT, CDR2 YYREEE (reference sequence). V was cut by 0 bases and J by 5 bases, with 17 bases left in between. The CDR3 is made up of 16 amino acids. Filled out from reference TRBV5-4 and TRBJ2-5, the complete variable domain reads ETGVTQSPTHLIKTRGQQVTLRCSSQSGHNTVSWYQQALGQGPQFIFQYYREEENGRGNFPPRFSGLQFPNYSSELNVNALELDDSALYLCASSLVRGAPRETQYFGPGTRLLVL.

This chain links TRBV7-9 with TRBJ2-7; TRBD2 matches 7 bases. With 5 bases clipped from V and 3 bases from J, the junction kept 10 bases outside the gene matches. Germline lookup yields CDR1 SEHNR and CDR2 FQNEAQ (reference sequence). This CDR3 is built from 15 residues. The DNA of the CDR3 is TGTGCCAGCAGCCCGCGGGGAGGGCCGGACTACGAGCAGTACTTC. It encodes CASSPRGGPDYEQYF.

This chain joins TRBV19 and TRBJ1-1; no firm D call. CDR3 size: 14 residues. Germline V gene lookup returns CDR1 LNHDA and CDR2 SQIVND (reference sequence). Deletions cut 3 bases from V and 4 bases from J, with 12 bases between. The CDR3 reads CASSISPLGTEAFF. The CDR3 coding sequence is TGTGCCAGTAGTATTTCACCCCTGGGCACTGAAGCTTTCTTT.

The V and J genes are TRBV7-2 and TRBJ2-5; tentative D call: TRBD2 (6 bases). The CDR3 consists of 15 residues. V lost 2 bases and J 5 bases, leaving 15 bases between the germline ends. CDR1 and CDR2 (germline): SGHTA, FQGNSA. CDR3 in amino acids: CASSLIPLAMETQYF. The DNA of the CDR3 is TGTGCCAGCAGCTTAATACCCCTAGCGATGGAGACCCAGTACTTC.

The chain uses TRBV25-1 and TRBJ1-2, with D possibly being TRBD1 (5 bases). V lost 2 bases to trimming and J lost 4 bases, with 17 bases between them. Germline V gives CDR1 MGHDK, CDR2 SYGVNS. This CDR3 is built from 16 residues. The CDR3 bases are TGTGCCAGCAGTGAAGGGGCCTCACCCCCCCTCTATGGCTACACCTTC. Translating it yields CASSEGASPPLYGYTF.

DNA of the CDR3: TGTGCCAGCAGTCATAAGAGGGGCTTCGATCAGCCCCAGCATTTT. Amino acid sequence: CASSHKRGFDQPQHF. The chain is built from TRBV6-5 and TRBJ1-5; D perhaps matches TRBD1 (5 bases). The CDR3 is made up of 15 amino acids. Germline V gives CDR1 MNHEY, CDR2 SVGAGI. The V end lost 5 bases, the J end lost 5 bases, and 16 bases lay between the germline ends.

This chain joins TRBV5-1 and TRBJ1-1; 8 nucleotides line up with TRBD1. From germline, CDR1 is SGHRS and CDR2 YFSETQ. This CDR3 spans 16 amino acids. Losses at the gene ends were 3 bases for V and 4 bases for J; bases not matched to a gene: 11. The CDR3 DNA reads as TGCGCCAGCAGCTACAACAACAGGGGGGTGGGCACTGAAGCTTTCTTT. Protein product: CASSYNNRGVGTEAFF. Full variable domain (rest looked up from reference TRBV5-1 and TRBJ1-1): KAGVTQTPRYLIKTRGQQVTLSCSPISGHRSVSWYQQTPGQGLQFLFEYFSETQRNKGNFPGRFSGRQFSNSRSEMNVSTLELGDSALYLCASSYNNRGVGTEAFFGQGTRLTVV.

The rearrangement links TRBV7-3 to TRBJ2-2, with D unresolved. The CDR3 consists of 12 residues. Germline V gene lookup returns CDR1 SGHTA and CDR2 FQGTGA. V shed 5 bases and J shed 0 bases, with 1 base lying between them. CDR3: CASSPNTGELFF. In DNA form, the CDR3 reads TGTGCCAGCAGCCCGAACACCGGGGAGCTGTTTTTT.

The V gene is TRBV4-2, the J gene TRBJ2-3; 8 bases align to TRBD2. V lost 0 bases to trimming and J lost 2 bases; unmatched junction nucleotides: 7. The V gene's germline CDR1 is LGHNA and CDR2 YNFKEQ. The CDR3 contains 17 residues. CDR3 sequence reads: CASSQDLRGAYTDTQYF. DNA for the CDR3: TGTGCCAGCAGCCAAGATTTGCGGGGGGCGTACACAGATACGCAGTATTTT.

The chain has TRBV19 and TRBJ2-4, with 9 bases identical to TRBD1. CDR1 is LNHDA and CDR2 is SQIVND in the germline V gene (reference sequence). This CDR3 comprises 20 residues. With 2 bases clipped from V and 0 bases from J, the junction kept 14 bases outside the gene matches. The CDR3 loop reads CASSIRSGTGTMLAKNIQYF. The CDR3 bases are TGTGCCAGTAGTATACGATCGGGGACAGGGACCATGTTAGCCAAAAACATTCAGTACTTC. The full variable domain, in which reference TRBV19 and TRBJ2-4 provide the parts outside the CDR3, is DGGITQSPKYLFRKEGQNVTLSCEQNLNHDAMYWYRQDPGQGLRLIYYSQIVNDFQKGDIAEGYSVSREKKESFPLTVTSAQKNPTAFYLCASSIRSGTGTMLAKNIQYFGAGTRLSVL.

CDR3 region: CASSLYSNTGELFF. In nucleotides, the CDR3 is TGTGCCAGCAGTTTATACTCGAACACCGGGGAGCTGTTTTTT. The chain recombines TRBV27 with TRBJ2-2; D gene unclear. The CDR3 consists of 14 residues. Germline CDR1 and CDR2: MNHEY and SMNVEV (reference sequence). With 1 base removed from V and 0 bases from J, the gap between germline ends came to 3 bases.

This clone was recorded a few times. The V and J genes are TRBV15 and TRBJ2-1; 11 nucleotides line up with TRBD2. V gave up 0 bases and J gave up 4 bases; unmatched junction bases: 2. Germline values: CDR1 LNHNV, CDR2 YYDKDF (reference sequence). The CDR3 contains 16 residues. Here the CDR3 DNA reads TGTGCCACCAGCAGAGATCTAGCGGGGGGATACAATGAGCAGTTCTTC. It is translated as CATSRDLAGGYNEQFF.

The V call is TRBV6-1, the J call TRBJ1-6; D is perhaps TRBD1 (5 bases). CDR3 length: 13 amino acids. Germline CDR1 and CDR2: MNHNS and SASEGT. Trimming shortened V by 2 bases and J by 10 bases, and 9 bases separated the two germline ends. This CDR3 is CASSELGESPLHF. DNA for the CDR3: TGTGCCAGCAGTGAACTAGGGGAGTCACCCCTCCACTTT.

The chain recombines TRBV5-8 with TRBJ1-6; D may be TRBD1 (5 bases). The CDR3 is 15 amino acids. Trimming left V 7 bases short and J 4 bases short, with 15 bases between. Germline V gives CDR1 SGHTS, CDR2 YDEGEE. Here the CDR3 DNA reads TGTGCCAGCGGATCCGGGGCACTATATAATTCACCCCTCCACTTT. It encodes CASGSGALYNSPLHF.